Below are 21 T cell receptor beta chains sequenced from a single sample in a study of blood T cell repertoires in COVID-19. Profiled with immunoSEQ multiplex PCR; TCRdb holds only in-frame clones, not every one. The sample lists about 160,000 clones, 85% seen once, with around 8.1% in the top ten. The sample taken for sequencing was peripheral blood. The receptors shown here come from a woman aged 55-69 years with COVID-19, enrolled during active disease.

This clone has a single count. The V gene is TRBV2, the J gene TRBJ1-5; the match to TRBD1 covers 12 bases. J was trimmed by 4 bases and V by 7 bases; bases with no gene match: 5. Per germline, CDR1 SNHLY and CDR2 FYNNEI. The CDR3 spans 15 residues. CDR3 residues: CASIGTGGRNQPQHF. CDR3 DNA: TGTGCCAGCATAGGGACAGGGGGCAGGAATCAGCCCCAGCATTTT. The full variable domain, rest sourced from reference TRBV2 and TRBJ1-5, is EPEVTQTPSHQVTQMGQEVILRCVPISNHLYFYWYRQILGQKVEFLVSFYNNEISEKSEIFDDQFSVERPDGSNFTLKIRSTKLEDSAMYFCASIGTGGRNQPQHFGDGTRLSIL.

The rearrangement joins TRBV7-3 to TRBJ2-2; 10 nucleotides match TRBD2. Per germline, CDR1 SGHTA and CDR2 FQGTGA. This CDR3 contains 16 residues. J lost 6 bases, V lost 0 bases, and 4 bases had no gene match. CDR3 loop: CASSLTASGRSGELFF. CDR3 DNA sequence: TGTGCCAGCAGCTTAACGGCTAGCGGGAGATCCGGGGAGCTGTTTTTT.

The chain links TRBV9 to TRBJ2-5; D gene uncertain. The V and J ends lost 4 bases and 5 bases respectively, with 9 bases between them. CDR3 length: 12 residues. The germline V gene encodes CDR1 SGDLS and CDR2 YYNGEE. The DNA of the CDR3 is TGTGCCAGCAGCTCACTGGGCGAGACCCAGTACTTC. Residues: CASSSLGETQYF.

The V call is TRBV10-3, the J call TRBJ2-5, with 10 bases matching TRBD2. Germline lookup yields CDR1 ENHRY and CDR2 SYGVKD. CDR3 length equals 14 residues. The junction had 5 bases not matched to a gene; V was cut back by 10 bases and J by 0 bases. Here the CDR3 reads CARATSGDQETQYF. The DNA of the CDR3 is TGTGCCAGAGCAACTAGCGGGGACCAAGAGACCCAGTACTTC.

V and J are TRBV6-5 and TRBJ2-1; 8 nucleotides align to TRBD1. CDR1 and CDR2 (germline): MNHEY, SVGAGI. The ends lost 5 bases at V and 6 bases at J; junction bases unmatched: 3. The length of the CDR3 is 13 residues. CDR3 coding DNA: TGTGCCAGCAGTCCGGACAGGGTCAATGAGCAGTTCTTC. Protein: CASSPDRVNEQFF.

This clone was recorded only once. The chain couples TRBV7-6 to TRBJ2-3; unclear D gene. Germline CDR1 reads SGHVS; CDR2 reads FNYEAQ. Trimming took 2 bases from V and 2 from J, leaving 11 bases between them. The CDR3 loop spans 15 amino acids. DNA for the CDR3: TGTGCCAGCAGCTTAAACTACTTCGCCACAGATACGCAGTATTTT. It yields the protein CASSLNYFATDTQYF.

The chain has TRBV19 and TRBJ1-2; D is perhaps TRBD1 (5 bases). The germline V gene has CDR1 LNHDA and CDR2 SQIVND (reference sequence). Trimming cost V 5 bases and J 4 bases, with 14 bases left between them. CDR3 size: 14 residues. CDR3: CASSHQGVGYGYTF. Written as DNA, the CDR3 is TGTGCCAGTAGTCACCAGGGTGTTGGCTATGGCTACACCTTC.

This rearrangement joins TRBV2 to TRBJ2-5, with D unclear. Germline assignment: CDR1 SNHLY and CDR2 FYNNEI. CDR3 length: 12 residues. V lost 7 bases and J lost 9, with 15 bases in between. CDR3 sequence: CASTVERTSQYF. The CDR3 nucleotides read TGTGCCAGCACAGTGGAGCGAACGTCCCAGTACTTC.

The chain joins TRBV19 to TRBJ2-1; the match to TRBD1 covers 8 bases. CDR3 length: 11 amino acids. The V and J ends lost 4 bases and 10 bases, in that order; junction bases with no gene match: 0. Looked up from germline, CDR1 is LNHDA and CDR2 is SQIVND (reference sequence). The CDR3 reads CASSRDREQFF. CDR3 DNA: TGTGCCAGTAGTAGGGACAGGGAGCAGTTCTTC.

V gene TRBV10-3 combines with J gene TRBJ2-3; 8 bases match TRBD2. V lost 3 bases to trimming and J lost 4 bases; unmatched junction nucleotides: 6. This CDR3 is 15 amino acids long. The germline V gene has CDR1 ENHRY and CDR2 SYGVKD. The CDR3 sequence is CAISDGGAQSDTQYF. The CDR3 nucleotides are TGTGCCATCAGTGACGGGGGGGCACAATCAGATACGCAGTATTTT.

This chain joins TRBV19 and TRBJ1-6; D might be TRBD1 (6 bases). V was trimmed by 3 bases and J by 7 bases, leaving 7 bases between them. The CDR3 totals 13 residues. Germline V gene data show CDR1 as LNHDA and CDR2 as SQIVND (reference sequence). CDR3: CASSIGGNSPLHF. Written as DNA, the CDR3 is TGTGCCAGTAGTATTGGGGGCAATTCACCCCTCCACTTT.

The chain recombines TRBV5-1 with TRBJ1-1; 9 bases agree with TRBD1. This CDR3 comprises 17 residues. Germline CDR1 and CDR2: SGHRS and YFSETQ. Trimming cost V 2 bases and J 0 bases; bases outside gene matches: 8. The DNA for the CDR3 is TGCGCCAGCAGCTTCCGGACAGGGGAGGTAATGAACACTGAAGCTTTCTTT. This gives the protein CASSFRTGEVMNTEAFF.

This chain links TRBV5-1 with TRBJ1-1, with D possibly TRBD1 on 5 matching bases. Germline assignment: CDR1 SGHRS and CDR2 YFSETQ. V lost 2 bases to trimming and J lost 4 bases, with 12 bases between them. The CDR3 has 14 amino acids. The CDR3 sequence: CASSFDWGGTEAFF. The CDR3 region has the DNA TGCGCCAGCAGCTTCGATTGGGGGGGCACTGAAGCTTTCTTT.

The V and J genes are TRBV2 and TRBJ2-1; TRBD1 matches at 9 bases. Trimming at V came to 6 bases and at J to 4 bases, leaving 7 bases not matched to a gene. CDR3 size: 15 residues. CDR1 SNHLY and CDR2 FYNNEI come from the germline V gene. In DNA, the CDR3 is TGTGCCAGCAGACCCGACAGGGGGGGGTACAATGAGCAGTTCTTC. Translating gives CASRPDRGGYNEQFF.

This chain joins TRBV3-1 (or the pseudogene TRBV3-2) and TRBJ1-3; D not certain. CDR1 LGHDT and CDR2 YNNKEL come from the germline V gene (reference sequence). The V gene lost 6 bases and the J gene lost 2 bases, with 8 bases spanning the gap. This CDR3 has 13 residues. The CDR3 spells CASRTRAGNTIYF. The CDR3 DNA sequence: TGTGCCAGCAGAACTAGGGCTGGAAACACCATATATTTT.

The chain uses TRBV7-2 and TRBJ2-7; TRBD2 agrees at 9 bases. CDR1 is SGHTA and CDR2 is FQGNSA in the germline V gene. J gave up 0 bases and V 5 bases, and 5 bases lay outside the gene matches. This CDR3 has 15 amino acids. The CDR3 DNA reads as TGTGCCAGCAGCCAAGCGGGAGGCCTCTCCTACGAGCAGTACTTC. Protein sequence: CASSQAGGLSYEQYF. The full variable domain, with the rest looked up from reference TRBV7-2 and TRBJ2-7, is GAGVSQSPSNKVTEKGKDVELRCDPISGHTALYWYRQSLGQGLEFLIYFQGNSAPDKSGLPSDRFSAERTGGSVSTLTIQRTQQEDSAVYLCASSQAGGLSYEQYFGPGTRLTVT.

The rearrangement joins TRBV6-5 to TRBJ1-5; TRBD1 matches at 7 bases. Germline values: CDR1 MNHEY, CDR2 SVGAGI. The CDR3 is 15 amino acids. After removal of 8 bases from V and 0 bases from J, the junction contained 7 bases not matched to a gene. CDR3 sequence reads: CASRNRGNSNQPQHF. In DNA form, the CDR3 reads TGTGCCAGCCGGAACAGGGGTAATAGCAATCAGCCCCAGCATTTT.

J is TRBJ2-7 and V is TRBV6-5, with TRBD2 as a possible D gene (7 bases). V was clipped by 0 bases and J by 3 bases, with 15 bases between them. This CDR3 has 16 amino acids. Germline V gene data show CDR1 as MNHEY and CDR2 as SVGAGI. The CDR3 here is CASSYSSGLGGYEQYF. DNA for the CDR3: TGTGCCAGCAGTTACTCGAGTGGACTAGGGGGCTACGAGCAGTACTTC.

The chain has TRBV5-4 and TRBJ2-6, with 10 bases identical to TRBD2. The V and J ends lost 4 bases and 4 bases, in that order; junction bases with no gene match: 14. The germline V gene encodes CDR1 SGHNT and CDR2 YYREEE (reference sequence). CDR3 length: 19 amino acids. The CDR3, as DNA: TGTGCCAGCAGCCGCCCTGGAGCGGGAGGGCCGAGAGGGGCCAACGTCCTGACTTTC. Protein: CASSRPGAGGPRGANVLTF.

This clone appeared once. V gene TRBV29-1 combines with J gene TRBJ1-2; 8 bases agree with TRBD1. Unmatched junction bases numbered 4, after V lost 3 bases and J lost 4 bases. The CDR3 loop spans 13 amino acids. Germline V gene sequence: CDR1 SQVTM, CDR2 ANQGSEA. Here the CDR3 DNA reads TGCAGCGTTGAGTCAGGGGGCAGCTATGGCTACACCTTC. Its protein product is CSVESGGSYGYTF. Full variable domain (remainder filled in from reference TRBV29-1 and TRBJ1-2): SAVISQKPSRDICQRGTSLTIQCQVDSQVTMMFWYRQQPGQSLTLIATANQGSEATYESGFVIDKFPISRPNLTFSTLTVSNMSPEDSSIYLCSVESGGSYGYTFGSGTRLTVV.

The chain joins TRBV4-1 to TRBJ2-1; 13 bases are a match to TRBD2. This CDR3 spans 15 amino acids. V shed 5 bases and J 8 bases; nucleotides not matched to a gene: 6. Germline V gene lookup returns CDR1 MGHRA and CDR2 YSYEKL. This CDR3 reads CASSWTSGRSDEQFF. The CDR3 DNA reads TGCGCCAGCAGCTGGACTAGCGGGAGATCGGATGAGCAGTTCTTC.